The 15 T cell receptor beta chains below all came from one sample that was sequenced in a study of neoadjuvant nivolumab and ipilimumab in lung cancer. Profiling relied on immunoSEQ multiplex PCR, and the TCRdb table lists in-frame clones only, not all of them. The sample records more than 40,000 clones, around 89% being singletons. The sample was blood, taken before neoadjuvant nivolumab, alone or with ipilimumab. These receptors all come from an adult with non-small cell lung cancer. Some clones in this sample may be carry-over from other donors' samples.

This chain connects TRBV7-9 to TRBJ2-1; weak D call: TRBD1 (5 bases). V was pared by 5 bases and J by 0 bases, with 14 bases between. The germline V gene has CDR1 SEHNR and CDR2 FQNEAQ (reference sequence). This CDR3 comprises 16 residues. CDR3 nucleotide sequence: TGTGCCAGCAGCCCCAAGGGGTTAAGCTCCTACAATGAGCAGTTCTTC. It codes for CASSPKGLSSYNEQFF.

The V and J genes are TRBV18 and TRBJ1-1; the D gene is possibly TRBD1 (5 bases). Looked up from germline, CDR1 is KGHSH and CDR2 is LQKENI. V lost 6 bases to trimming and J lost 4 bases, with 12 bases between them. This CDR3 contains 13 residues. The CDR3 DNA reads TGTGCCAGCTCGATGACCGGGGGCACTGAAGCTTTCTTT. Residues: CASSMTGGTEAFF.

The table lists this clone with a count of one. The chain combines TRBV19 with TRBJ2-6, with a tentative D call TRBD1 (7 bases). Trimming left V 5 bases short and J 4 bases short, with 21 bases between. This CDR3 has 18 amino acids. The V gene's germline CDR1 is LNHDA and CDR2 SQIVND (reference sequence). Here the CDR3 reads CASSDQGGGSLGANVLTF. Here the CDR3 DNA reads TGTGCCAGTAGTGACCAGGGGGGAGGCTCTCTGGGGGCCAACGTCCTGACTTTC. The variable domain in full, with the rest retrieved from reference TRBV19 and TRBJ2-6, is DGGITQSPKYLFRKEGQNVTLSCEQNLNHDAMYWYRQDPGQGLRLIYYSQIVNDFQKGDIAEGYSVSREKKESFPLTVTSAQKNPTAFYLCASSDQGGGSLGANVLTFGAGSRLTVL.

The chain recombines TRBV7-9 with TRBJ2-1, with D perhaps TRBD2 (7 bases). The CDR3 covers 12 residues. Per germline, CDR1 SEHNR and CDR2 FQNEAQ (reference sequence). Trimming left V 5 bases short and J 13 bases short, with 15 bases between. The CDR3 DNA reads TGTGCCAGCAGCCGTAGTGGGGGGGCCCAGTTCTTC. This encodes CASSRSGGAQFF.

This clone was observed once. The V and J genes are TRBV5-1 and TRBJ1-4; 9 bases line up with TRBD1. V was pared by 1 base and J by 4 bases, with 5 bases of the junction left unmatched. From germline, CDR1 is SGHRS and CDR2 YFSETQ. This CDR3 contains 16 residues. The CDR3: CASSLKQGALNEKLFF. The CDR3 nucleotides are TGCGCCAGCAGCTTGAAACAGGGGGCCCTTAATGAAAAACTGTTTTTT.

The J gene is TRBJ1-5, the V gene TRBV18; TRBD1 matches 8 bases. V shed 6 bases, J shed 3 bases, and the junction held 4 bases outside the gene matches. The CDR3 totals 14 residues. CDR1 is KGHSH, CDR2 LQKENI, per germline. CDR3 protein: CASSTQGANQPQHF. In DNA, the CDR3 is TGTGCCAGCTCCACGCAGGGGGCCAATCAGCCCCAGCATTTT.

The rearrangement uses TRBV5-1 and TRBJ1-1, with unresolved D. CDR1 is SGHRS, CDR2 YFSETQ, per germline. The CDR3 runs 13 residues. V was clipped by 5 bases and J by 1 base, with 9 bases between them. The CDR3: CASRASGNTEAFF. The CDR3 DNA reads TGCGCCAGCAGGGCCTCGGGGAACACTGAAGCTTTCTTT.

CDR3: CAWSVQVAYEQYF. The CDR3 DNA follows: TGTGCCTGGAGTGTACAGGTGGCCTACGAGCAGTACTTC. The chain links TRBV30 to TRBJ2-7; a possible D gene is TRBD1 (5 bases). There are 13 residues in the CDR3. V was cut by 0 bases and J by 2 bases, with 8 bases left in between. Germline V gives CDR1 GTSNPN, CDR2 SVGIG (reference sequence).

The J gene is TRBJ1-1, the V gene TRBV18; a weak D match, TRBD1 (6 bases). The CDR3 length is 18 residues. Germline CDR1 KGHSH, CDR2 LQKENI. V dropped 3 bases and J dropped 2 bases, with 22 bases sitting between them. CDR3 in DNA: TGTGCCAGCTCACCCGCGCGTGCCAGGGGCCACCTAAACACTGAAGCTTTCTTT. It specifies CASSPARARGHLNTEAFF.

V is TRBV5-4 and J is TRBJ2-2; D is undetermined. Germline lookup yields CDR1 SGHNT and CDR2 YYREEE (reference sequence). The CDR3 consists of 14 residues. Trimming removed 0 bases at V and 3 bases at J, with 6 bases between. CDR3 DNA sequence: TGTGCCAGCAGCTTGGAGGAGTACACCGGGGAGCTGTTTTTT. This sequence encodes CASSLEEYTGELFF. The full variable domain, in which reference TRBV5-4 and TRBJ2-2 provide the parts outside the CDR3, is ETGVTQSPTHLIKTRGQQVTLRCSSQSGHNTVSWYQQALGQGPQFIFQYYREEENGRGNFPPRFSGLQFPNYSSELNVNALELDDSALYLCASSLEEYTGELFFGEGSRLTVL.

Here the CDR3 reads CASSPYGRVDYEQYF. The CDR3 bases are TGTGCCAGCAGCCCCTACGGGAGGGTGGACTACGAGCAGTACTTC. The gene calls are TRBV9 and TRBJ2-7; 8 positions agree with TRBD2. The CDR3 has 15 amino acids. Trimming cost V 4 bases and J 3 bases; bases outside gene matches: 9. CDR1 SGDLS and CDR2 YYNGEE come from the germline V gene.

The J gene is TRBJ1-5, the V gene TRBV2, with D possibly being TRBD1 (5 bases). Trimming cost V 6 bases and J 2 bases, with 8 bases left between them. In germline, CDR1 is SNHLY, CDR2 FYNNEI. The CDR3 has 13 residues. The CDR3 loop reads CASRAQGNQPQHF. The CDR3 bases are TGTGCCAGCAGAGCACAGGGCAATCAGCCCCAGCATTTT. The full variable domain, in which reference TRBV2 and TRBJ1-5 provide the parts outside the CDR3, is EPEVTQTPSHQVTQMGQEVILRCVPISNHLYFYWYRQILGQKVEFLVSFYNNEISEKSEIFDDQFSVERPDGSNFTLKIRSTKLEDSAMYFCASRAQGNQPQHFGDGTRLSIL.

This clone turned up a few times. The CDR3 protein is CASSLNRVWDTEAFF. The DNA of the CDR3 is TGCGCCAGCAGCCTCAACAGGGTCTGGGACACTGAAGCTTTCTTT. The V gene is TRBV5-1, the J gene TRBJ1-1; D might be TRBD1 (6 bases). Germline lookup yields CDR1 SGHRS and CDR2 YFSETQ. This CDR3 contains 15 residues. The V end was cut by 4 bases, the J end by 3 bases, with 16 bases between.

The rearrangement links TRBV5-4 to TRBJ2-2, with D tentatively TRBD1 (5 bases). Trimming took off 0 bases at V and 6 bases at J, with 15 bases between the two ends. From germline, CDR1 is SGHNT and CDR2 YYREEE (reference sequence). CDR3 length equals 16 residues. As DNA, the CDR3 is TGTGCCAGCAGCTTGGGGGGCTCTGTGGGCCCCGGGGAGCTGTTTTTT. It translates to CASSLGGSVGPGELFF.

The chain recombines TRBV4-2 with TRBJ1-2; D uncertain. V gave up 4 bases and J gave up 3 bases, with 12 bases separating them. Germline assignment: CDR1 LGHNA and CDR2 YNFKEQ. CDR3 length equals 14 residues. CDR3 residues: CASSPSGRYYGYTF. Here the CDR3 DNA reads TGTGCCAGCAGCCCTAGCGGCCGTTACTATGGCTACACCTTC.